This T cell receptor (beta chain) originates from a study of blood T cell repertoires in COVID-19 (dated by TCRdb to about 2020). A note on the overall study: Collaborator samples came from the United States, Italy and Spain and covered acute and convalescent phases of COVID-19. The material from the prospective study consisted of cDNA or gDNA derived from T cells, B-cell-depleted T cells, or PBMCs. The samples were drawn from two sources: the first 160 participants of the ongoing ImmuneRACE study, and fewer than 1,500 subjects contributed by 6 global collaborators. The dataset comprised deeply sampled blood TCRbeta repertoires from subjects exposed to, actively infected with, or recovered from COVID-19. A freely available public database, intended as a resource for researchers studying the immune response to SARS-CoV-2, is where the repertoires were released. Where HLA class I and class II types were available, the types were taken from metadata supplied by the sample provider, not from assay-based typing. Nearly every sample came with metadata listing a de-identified subject ID, COVID-19 status, age in years and sex.

Regarding this clone: The antigen it binds to is not known. One base away there is no much larger clone; base qualities are not given.

From its cysteine to its phenylalanine, the CDR3 spans 18 amino acids. Of all the DNA, just the CDR3 is kept, 54 bases in frame from base 1. Via the germline V gene, CDR1 is SGHRS and CDR2 YFSETQ. Trimmed from V: 2 bases; trimmed from J: 6 bases; junction bases lacking a gene match: 17. Each collaborating institution followed its own protocols to collect whole blood in K2EDTA tubes. For TCRbeta analysis, collaborators shipped samples as frozen whole blood, isolated PBMCs, or DNA extracted from either of those sample types. TCRbeta CDR3 regions were amplified from genomic DNA by means of the immunoSEQ Assay, a bias-controlled multiplex PCR. Regarding the original processing steps: Within the assay, amplification of reference gene primers was used to estimate how many nucleated cells each sample contained. To quantify the absolute abundance of each unique TCRbeta CDR3 rearrangement, sequence reads were collapsed and filtered. For each sample, productive Simpson clonality was calculated by taking the square root of Simpson's diversity index across productive rearrangements. Not all clones reach the TCRdb copy of this immuneACCESS table, which keeps in-frame sequences only. Checked studies attribute under half of the gap to unresolved V genes and leave the rest unexplained. The V and J calls and the clone size are those of that table, but D and trimming were determined from the DNA. This sample has more than 95,000 clones in its table, and roughly 85% of those were observed once. In total, the top ten clones hold roughly a quarter of the sample.

Broad study findings and their caveats: The quantity of clinical and demographic metadata differed by source and by participant and was supplied without curation.

Material: peripheral blood. This sequence originates from a woman over 75 with acute or convalescent COVID-19. The receptor chain draws on TRBV5-1 and TRBJ2-3; 8 middle bases align to TRBD2. The CDR3 reads CASSFISSTLAGLDTQYF. The DNA sequence is given as TGCGCCAGCAGCTTTATTTCGTCGACCCTAGCGGGTCTCGATACGCAGTATTTT.